The sequence of this TCR beta chain was determined in a study of identical twins. General study results and limits: With monozygotic twins, out-of-frame TCR alpha sharing exceeded what models estimated. The study found weaker excess twin sharing in beta out-of-frame sequences.

All donors were healthy Caucasians. The ends were cut back, 3 bases at V and 4 bases at J, with 12 bases in the middle. The CDR3 length is 14 residues. Germline assignment: CDR1 MNHEY and CDR2 SMNVEV (reference sequence). Comments on this clonotype: Its antigen remains unidentified.

In TCRdb, the 5' RACE reads were re-called with MiXCR into one record per CDR3 protein. Among approximately 220,000 distinct CDR3 sequences listed, 7.5% were seen once. The sample was also reused in another study, on yellow fever vaccine responses in identical twins.

Sequencing was carried out using CD8+ T cells sorted from blood. The receptor was derived from a woman aged 18-29 years in good health. This rearrangement joins TRBV27 to TRBJ1-1; the D is unclear. CDR3 protein: CASSLEGGGTEAFF. The CDR3 DNA follows: TGTGCCAGCAGTTTGGAGGGCGGCGGCACTGAAGCTTTCTTT.